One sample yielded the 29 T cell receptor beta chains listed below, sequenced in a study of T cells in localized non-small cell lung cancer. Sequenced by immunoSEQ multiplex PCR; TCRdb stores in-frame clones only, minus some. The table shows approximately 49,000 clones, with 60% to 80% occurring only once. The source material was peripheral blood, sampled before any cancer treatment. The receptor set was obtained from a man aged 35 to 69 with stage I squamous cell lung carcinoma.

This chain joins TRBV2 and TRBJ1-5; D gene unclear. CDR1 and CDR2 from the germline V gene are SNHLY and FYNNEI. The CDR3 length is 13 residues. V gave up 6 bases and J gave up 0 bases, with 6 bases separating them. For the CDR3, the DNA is TGTGCCAGCAGGACGTATAGCAATCAGCCCCAGCATTTT. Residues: CASRTYSNQPQHF.

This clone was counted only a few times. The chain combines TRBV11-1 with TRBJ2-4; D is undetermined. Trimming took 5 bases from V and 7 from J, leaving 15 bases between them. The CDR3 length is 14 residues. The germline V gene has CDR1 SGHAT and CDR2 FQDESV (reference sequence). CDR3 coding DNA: TGTGCCAGCAGCCCAGACATGTTCGGGAACATTCAGTACTTC. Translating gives CASSPDMFGNIQYF.

The CDR3, as DNA: TGTGCCAGCGCACAGGGGTTATCAAGAGGGGAGACCCAGTACTTC. Translated, it gives CASAQGLSRGETQYF. The rearrangement joins TRBV14 to TRBJ2-5, with 7 nucleotides matching TRBD1. Losses at the gene ends were 8 bases for V and 5 bases for J; bases not matched to a gene: 14. Germline CDR1 reads SGHDN; CDR2 reads FVKESK. This CDR3 is built from 15 residues.

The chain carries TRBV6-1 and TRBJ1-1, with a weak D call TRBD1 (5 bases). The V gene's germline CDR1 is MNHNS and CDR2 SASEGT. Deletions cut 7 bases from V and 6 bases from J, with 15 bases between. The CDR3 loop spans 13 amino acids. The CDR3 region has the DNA TGTGCCAGCACTAAGCAGGACACAGCTGAAGCTTTCTTT. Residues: CASTKQDTAEAFF.

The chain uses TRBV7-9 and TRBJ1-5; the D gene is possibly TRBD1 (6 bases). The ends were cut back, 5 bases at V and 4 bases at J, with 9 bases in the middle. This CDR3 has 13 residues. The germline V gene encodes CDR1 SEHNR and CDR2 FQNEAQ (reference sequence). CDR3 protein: CASSQGQNQPQHF. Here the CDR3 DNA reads TGTGCCAGCAGCCAAGGACAGAATCAGCCCCAGCATTTT.

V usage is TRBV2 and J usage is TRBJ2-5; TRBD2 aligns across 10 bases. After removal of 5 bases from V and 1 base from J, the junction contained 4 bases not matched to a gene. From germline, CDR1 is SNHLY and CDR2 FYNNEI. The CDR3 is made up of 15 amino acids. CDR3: CASSSSGGIQETQYF. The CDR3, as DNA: TGTGCCAGCAGTTCTAGCGGGGGTATCCAAGAGACCCAGTACTTC.

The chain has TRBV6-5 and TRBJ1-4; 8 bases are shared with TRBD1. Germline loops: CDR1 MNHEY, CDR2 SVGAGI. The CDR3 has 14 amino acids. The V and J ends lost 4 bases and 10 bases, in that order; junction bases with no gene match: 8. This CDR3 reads CASSLSGGAGKLFF. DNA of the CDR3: TGTGCCAGCAGTTTATCAGGGGGCGCAGGAAAACTGTTTTTT.

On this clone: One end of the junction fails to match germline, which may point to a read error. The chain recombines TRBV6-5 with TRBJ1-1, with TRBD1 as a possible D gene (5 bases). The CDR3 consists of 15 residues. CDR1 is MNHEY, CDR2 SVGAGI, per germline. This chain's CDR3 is CASSDSYRGGTEAFF. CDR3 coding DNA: TGTGCCAGCAGTGACTCGTACCGGGGGGGGACTGAAGCTTTCTTT.

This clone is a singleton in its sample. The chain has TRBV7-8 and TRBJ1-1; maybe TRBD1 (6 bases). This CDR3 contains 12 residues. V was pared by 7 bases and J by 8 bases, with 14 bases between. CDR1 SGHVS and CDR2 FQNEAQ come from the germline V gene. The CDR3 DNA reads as TGTGCCAGCACCCCGGGGGGCACCGAAGCTTTCTTT. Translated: CASTPGGTEAFF.

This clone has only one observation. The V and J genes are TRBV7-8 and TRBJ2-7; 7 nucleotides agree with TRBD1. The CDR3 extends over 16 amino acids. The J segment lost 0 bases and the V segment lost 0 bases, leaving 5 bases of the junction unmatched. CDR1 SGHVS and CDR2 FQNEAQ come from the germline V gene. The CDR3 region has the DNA TGTGCCAGCAGCTTAGCGGGACAGCGGAGCTCCTACGAGCAGTACTTC. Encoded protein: CASSLAGQRSSYEQYF. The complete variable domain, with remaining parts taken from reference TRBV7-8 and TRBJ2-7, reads GAGVSQSPRYKVAKRGQDVALRCDPISGHVSLFWYQQALGQGPEFLTYFQNEAQLDKSGLPSDRFFAERPEGSVSTLKIQRTQQEDSAVYLCASSLAGQRSSYEQYFGPGTRLTVT.

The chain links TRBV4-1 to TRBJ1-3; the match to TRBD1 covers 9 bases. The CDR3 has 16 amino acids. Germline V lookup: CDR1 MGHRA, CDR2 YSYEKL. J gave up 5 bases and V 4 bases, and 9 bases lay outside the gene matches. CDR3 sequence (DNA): TGCGCCAGCAGCCTGATTGAGGGACAGGGACGAAACACCATATATTTT. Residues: CASSLIEGQGRNTIYF.

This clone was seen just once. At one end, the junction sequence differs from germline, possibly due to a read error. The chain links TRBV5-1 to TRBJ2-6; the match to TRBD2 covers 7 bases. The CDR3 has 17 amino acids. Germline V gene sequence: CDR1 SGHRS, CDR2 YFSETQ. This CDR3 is CASRLGPGGSGANVLTF. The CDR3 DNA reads TGCGCCAGCAGGTTGGGACCGGGAGGATCTGGGGCCAACGTCCTGACTTTC.

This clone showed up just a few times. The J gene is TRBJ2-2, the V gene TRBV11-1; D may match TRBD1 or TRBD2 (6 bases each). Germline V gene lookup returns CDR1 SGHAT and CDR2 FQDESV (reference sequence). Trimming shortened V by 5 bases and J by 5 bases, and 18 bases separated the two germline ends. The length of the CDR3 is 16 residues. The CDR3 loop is CASSPRPQGGTGELFF. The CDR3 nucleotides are TGTGCCAGCAGCCCCCGCCCACAGGGAGGAACCGGGGAGCTGTTTTTT.

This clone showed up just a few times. This CDR3 reads CASRSPGQSSYEQYF. The DNA of the CDR3 is TGTGCCAGCAGGTCACCGGGACAAAGCTCCTACGAGCAGTACTTC. The chain carries TRBV6-5 and TRBJ2-7, with D tentatively TRBD1 (6 bases). V gave up 6 bases and J gave up 0 bases, with 15 bases separating them. The CDR3 has 15 amino acids. Germline V gene lookup returns CDR1 MNHEY and CDR2 SVGAGI.

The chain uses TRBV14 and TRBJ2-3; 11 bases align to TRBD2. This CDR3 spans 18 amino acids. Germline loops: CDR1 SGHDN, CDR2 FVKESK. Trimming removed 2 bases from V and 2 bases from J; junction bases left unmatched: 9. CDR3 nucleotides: TGTGCCAGCAGCCAAAATCGTCGACTAGCGGGGCCCACAGATACGCAGTATTTT. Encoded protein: CASSQNRRLAGPTDTQYF.

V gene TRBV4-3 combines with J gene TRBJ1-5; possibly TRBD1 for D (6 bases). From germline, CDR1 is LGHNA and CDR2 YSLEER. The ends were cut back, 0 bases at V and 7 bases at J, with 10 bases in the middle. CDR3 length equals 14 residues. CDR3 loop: CASSQDRGNQPQHF. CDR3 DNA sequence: TGCGCCAGCAGCCAAGATAGGGGGAACCAGCCCCAGCATTTT.

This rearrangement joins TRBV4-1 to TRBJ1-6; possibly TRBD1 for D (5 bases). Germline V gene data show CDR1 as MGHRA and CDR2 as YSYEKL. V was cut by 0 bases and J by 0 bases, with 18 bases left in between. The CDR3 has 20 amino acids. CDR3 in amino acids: CASSQEVLPGRSSYNSPLHF. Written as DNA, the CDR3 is TGCGCCAGCAGCCAAGAGGTCCTCCCAGGGAGGAGCTCCTATAATTCACCCCTCCACTTT.

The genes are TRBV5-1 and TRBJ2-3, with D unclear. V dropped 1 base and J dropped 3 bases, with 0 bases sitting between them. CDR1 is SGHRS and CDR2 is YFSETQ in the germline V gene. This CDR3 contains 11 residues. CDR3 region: CASSLTDTQYF. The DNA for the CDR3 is TGCGCCAGCAGCTTGACAGATACGCAGTATTTT.

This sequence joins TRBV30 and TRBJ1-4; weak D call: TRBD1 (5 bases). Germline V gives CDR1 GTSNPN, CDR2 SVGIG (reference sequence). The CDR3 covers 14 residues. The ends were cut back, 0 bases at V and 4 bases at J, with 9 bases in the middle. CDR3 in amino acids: CAWSVGTHNEKLFF. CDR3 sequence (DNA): TGTGCCTGGAGTGTCGGGACCCATAATGAAAAACTGTTTTTT.

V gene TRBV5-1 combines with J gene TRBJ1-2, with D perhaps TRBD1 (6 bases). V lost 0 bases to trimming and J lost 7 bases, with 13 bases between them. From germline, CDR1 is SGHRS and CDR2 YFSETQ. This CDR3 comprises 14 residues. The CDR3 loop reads CASSLAGGQSGYTF. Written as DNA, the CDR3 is TGCGCCAGCAGCTTGGCCGGGGGGCAGAGTGGCTACACCTTC.

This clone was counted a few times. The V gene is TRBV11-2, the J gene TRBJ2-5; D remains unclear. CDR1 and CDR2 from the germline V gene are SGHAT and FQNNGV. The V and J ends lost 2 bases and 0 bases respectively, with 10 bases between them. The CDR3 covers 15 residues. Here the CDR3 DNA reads TGTGCCAGCAGCTTAAGCTTCGGGTACCAAGAGACCCAGTACTTC. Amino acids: CASSLSFGYQETQYF.

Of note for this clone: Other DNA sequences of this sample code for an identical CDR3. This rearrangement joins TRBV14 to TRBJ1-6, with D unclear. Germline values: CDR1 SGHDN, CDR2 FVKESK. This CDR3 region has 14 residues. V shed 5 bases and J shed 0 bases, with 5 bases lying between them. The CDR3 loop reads CASSLGSYNSPLHF. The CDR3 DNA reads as TGTGCCAGCAGCTTGGGCTCCTATAATTCACCCCTCCACTTT. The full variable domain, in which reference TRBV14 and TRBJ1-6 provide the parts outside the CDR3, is EAGVTQFPSHSVIEKGQTVTLRCDPISGHDNLYWYRRVMGKEIKFLLHFVKESKQDESGMPNNRFLAERTGGTYSTLKVQPAELEDSGVYFCASSLGSYNSPLHFGNGTRLTVT.

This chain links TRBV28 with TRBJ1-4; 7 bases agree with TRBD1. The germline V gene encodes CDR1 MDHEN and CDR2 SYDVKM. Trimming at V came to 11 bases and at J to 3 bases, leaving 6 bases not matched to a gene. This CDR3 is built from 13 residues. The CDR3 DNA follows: TGTGCCCTCGGGACAGCTGCTAATGAAAAACTGTTTTTT. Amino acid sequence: CALGTAANEKLFF. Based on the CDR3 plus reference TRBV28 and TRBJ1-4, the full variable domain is DVKVTQSSRYLVKRTGEKVFLECVQDMDHENMFWYRQDPGLGLRLIYFSYDVKMKEKGDIPEGYSVSREKKERFSLILESASTNQTSMYLCALGTAANEKLFFGSGTQLSVL.

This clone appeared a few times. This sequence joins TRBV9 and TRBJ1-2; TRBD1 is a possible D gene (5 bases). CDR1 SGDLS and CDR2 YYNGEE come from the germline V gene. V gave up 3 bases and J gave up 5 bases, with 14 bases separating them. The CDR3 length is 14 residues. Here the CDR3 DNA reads TGTGCCAGCAGCGCCACCGGGACGGTATATGGCTACACCTTC. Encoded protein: CASSATGTVYGYTF.

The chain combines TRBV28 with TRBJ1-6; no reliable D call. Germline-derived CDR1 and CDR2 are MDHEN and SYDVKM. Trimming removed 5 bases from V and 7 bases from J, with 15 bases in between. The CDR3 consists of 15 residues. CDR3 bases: TGTGCCAGCAGTGACGCTCAGAACCTGAATTCACCCCTCCACTTT. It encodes CASSDAQNLNSPLHF.

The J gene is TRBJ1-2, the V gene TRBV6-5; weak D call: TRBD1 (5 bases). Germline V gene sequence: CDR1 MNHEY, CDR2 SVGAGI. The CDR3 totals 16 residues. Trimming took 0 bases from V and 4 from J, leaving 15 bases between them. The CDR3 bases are TGTGCCAGCAGTTACTCGAACGCCAGGGTTGGCTATGGCTACACCTTC. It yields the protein CASSYSNARVGYGYTF.

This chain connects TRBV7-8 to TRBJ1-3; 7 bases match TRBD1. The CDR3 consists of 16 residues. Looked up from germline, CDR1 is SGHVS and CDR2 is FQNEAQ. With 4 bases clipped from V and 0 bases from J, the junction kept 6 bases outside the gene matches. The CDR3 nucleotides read TGTGCCAGCAGCTCCCGCCGGGACAGCTCTGGAAACACCATATATTTT. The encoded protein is CASSSRRDSSGNTIYF.

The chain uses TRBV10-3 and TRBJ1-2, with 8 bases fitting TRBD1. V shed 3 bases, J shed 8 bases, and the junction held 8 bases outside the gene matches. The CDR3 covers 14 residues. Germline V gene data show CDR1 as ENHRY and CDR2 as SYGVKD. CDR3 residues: CAISELRQGKGYTF. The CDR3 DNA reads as TGTGCCATCAGTGAACTTCGACAGGGGAAGGGCTACACCTTC.

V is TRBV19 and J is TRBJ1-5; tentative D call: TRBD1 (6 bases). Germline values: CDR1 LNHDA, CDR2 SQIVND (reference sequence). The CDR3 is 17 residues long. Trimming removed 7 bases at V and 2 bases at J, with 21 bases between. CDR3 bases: TGTGCCAGTACCCTGGGGGGCGGAGTCTACGGCAATCAGCCCCAGCATTTT. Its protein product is CASTLGGGVYGNQPQHF.